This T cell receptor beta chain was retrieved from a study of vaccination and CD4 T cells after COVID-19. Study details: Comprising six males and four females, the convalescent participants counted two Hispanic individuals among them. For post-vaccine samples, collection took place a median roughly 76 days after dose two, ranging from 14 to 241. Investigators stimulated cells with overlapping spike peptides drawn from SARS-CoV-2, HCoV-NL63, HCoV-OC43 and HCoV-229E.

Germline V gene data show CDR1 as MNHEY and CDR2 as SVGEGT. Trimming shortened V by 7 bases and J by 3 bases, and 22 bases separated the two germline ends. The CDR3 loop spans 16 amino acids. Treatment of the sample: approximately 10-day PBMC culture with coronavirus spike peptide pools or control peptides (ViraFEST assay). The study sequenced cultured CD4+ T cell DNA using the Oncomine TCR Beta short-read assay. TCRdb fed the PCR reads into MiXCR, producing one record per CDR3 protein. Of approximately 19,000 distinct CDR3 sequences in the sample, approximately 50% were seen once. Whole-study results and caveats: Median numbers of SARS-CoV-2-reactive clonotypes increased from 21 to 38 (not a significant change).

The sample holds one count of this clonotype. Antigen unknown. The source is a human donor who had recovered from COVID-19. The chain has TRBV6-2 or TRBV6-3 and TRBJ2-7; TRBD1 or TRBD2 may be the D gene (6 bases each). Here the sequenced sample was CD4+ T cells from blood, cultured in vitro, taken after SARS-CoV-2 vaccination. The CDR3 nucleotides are TGTGCCAGCATTAAAAAGTTAGGGGGGTTCGTCTACGAGCAGTACTTC. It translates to CASIKKLGGFVYEQYF.